This passage covers 19 T cell receptor beta chains from one sample sequenced in a study of CD8+ T cells in alopecia areata. Sequencing used cDNA as its template, made by extracting RNA and reverse transcribing it. Produced via immunoSEQ multiplex PCR; TCRdb's table is partial and in-frame only. The data show 210,000 or so clones, 66% seen once. Documented treatment: oral pan-JAK inhibitor, 5-10 mg twice daily. This sample comprised CD4+ T cells sorted from blood, obtained at roughly week 45, from a patient treated with tofacitinib. All receptors come from a human donor with alopecia areata.

This clone was detected only once. This chain links TRBV6-5 with TRBJ1-1; D remains unclear. Germline V gene data show CDR1 as MNHEY and CDR2 as SVGAGI. The germline V and J ends were trimmed by 5 bases and 1 base, with 8 bases remaining between them. The CDR3 has 13 residues. The CDR3: CASSERRNTEAFF. DNA of the CDR3: TGTGCCAGCAGTGAACGGAGGAACACTGAAGCTTTCTTT.

Concerning this clone: The junction shows a germline mismatch at one end, possibly a read error. J is TRBJ2-3 and V is TRBV5-1, with TRBD2 identical over 8 bases. The CDR3 is 16 residues long. The germline V gene has CDR1 SGHRS and CDR2 YFSETQ. CDR3 region: CASSLDSGDSTNTQYF. CDR3 in DNA: TGCGCCAGCAGCTTGGATAGCGGGGACTCCACAAATACGCAGTATTTT. Full variable domain (outside the CDR3, taken from reference TRBV5-1 and TRBJ2-3): KAGVTQTPRYLIKTRGQQVTLSCSPISGHRSVSWYQQTPGQGLQFLFEYFSETQRNKGNFPGRFSGRQFSNSRSEMNVSTLELGDSALYLCASSLDSGDSTNTQYFGPGTRLTVL.

This clone was observed a handful of times. The gene calls are TRBV15 and TRBJ2-1; 11 bases fit TRBD2. The CDR3 is 19 amino acids. Germline CDR1 is LNHNV and CDR2 is YYDKDF (reference sequence). V was pared by 1 base and J by 6 bases, with 14 bases of the junction left unmatched. The CDR3 DNA reads as TGTGCCACCAGCAGAGCTTTAACCTTAGCGGGGGGGAGGCCCAATGAGCAGTTCTTC. Its translation: CATSRALTLAGGRPNEQFF.

This sequence joins TRBV4-1 and TRBJ2-7, with D unresolved. The V and J ends lost 6 bases and 4 bases respectively, with 16 bases between them. CDR1 MGHRA and CDR2 YSYEKL come from the germline V gene. The CDR3 is made up of 14 amino acids. The DNA of the CDR3 is TGCGCCAGCAGACGCCCGGGCTTGGGGTACGAGCAGTACTTC. Its protein product is CASRRPGLGYEQYF.

The chain couples TRBV29-1 to TRBJ1-4; possibly TRBD1 for D (6 bases). The CDR3 consists of 11 residues. Trimming pared 6 bases from V and 14 bases from J, leaving 16 bases between. Germline loops: CDR1 SQVTM, CDR2 ANQGSEA. The CDR3 sequence: CSVVQGLRLFF. The CDR3 bases are TGCAGCGTCGTACAGGGCCTACGTCTGTTTTTT.

The V and J genes are TRBV27 and TRBJ1-2, with a possible D match to TRBD1 (5 bases). This CDR3 is 15 amino acids long. Germline lookup yields CDR1 MNHEY and CDR2 SMNVEV (reference sequence). V was trimmed by 2 bases and J by 4 bases, leaving 14 bases between them. The chain's CDR3 is CASSLEGTIPYGYTF. The CDR3 coding sequence is TGTGCCAGCAGTTTAGAGGGGACCATCCCCTATGGCTACACCTTC.

This clone occurred a few times. The chain carries TRBV6-1 and TRBJ1-1, with D perhaps matching TRBD1 (5 bases). Germline V gene data show CDR1 as MNHNS and CDR2 as SASEGT. CDR3 length: 13 amino acids. Trimming took 6 bases from V and 1 from J, leaving 9 bases between them. CDR3 sequence (DNA): TGTGCCAGCAGCCTCAGGGAGAACACTGAAGCTTTCTTT. Protein sequence: CASSLRENTEAFF.

The V and J genes are TRBV7-3 and TRBJ2-5; 8 positions match TRBD1. The CDR3 runs to 15 residues. The V gene end was trimmed by 5 bases and the J gene end by 2 bases; junction bases not matched to a gene: 7. Germline V gives CDR1 SGHTA, CDR2 FQGTGA. Here the CDR3 DNA reads TGTGCCAGCAGCCCACAGGGGGGTTGGCAAGAGACCCAGTACTTC. Translating it yields CASSPQGGWQETQYF.

J is TRBJ2-4 and V is TRBV19; D is perhaps TRBD2 (5 bases). Germline-derived CDR1 and CDR2 are LNHDA and SQIVND (reference sequence). V dropped 4 bases and J dropped 9 bases, with 13 bases sitting between them. The CDR3 consists of 13 residues. The CDR3 bases are TGTGCCAGTAGTACCCTGCCAACTAGCATTCAGTACTTC. This translates into CASSTLPTSIQYF.

This chain's CDR3 is CASSENRVSGNTIYF. The CDR3 nucleotides read TGTGCCAGCAGTGAAAACAGGGTCTCGGGAAACACCATATATTTT. This chain joins TRBV2 and TRBJ1-3; D possibly corresponds to TRBD1 (6 bases). This CDR3 has 15 amino acids. Germline V gene sequence: CDR1 SNHLY, CDR2 FYNNEI. Trimming took off 2 bases at V and 4 bases at J, with 12 bases between the two ends.

This clone was recorded only once. This chain links TRBV5-1 with TRBJ2-4; either TRBD1 or TRBD2 may supply D (5 bases each). The germline gives CDR1 SGHRS, CDR2 YFSETQ. V lost 0 bases to trimming and J lost 0 bases, with 13 bases between them. This CDR3 has 17 residues. The chain's CDR3 is CASSLEWGPIAKNIQYF. In DNA, the CDR3 is TGCGCCAGCAGCTTGGAATGGGGACCTATAGCCAAAAACATTCAGTACTTC.

J is TRBJ2-2 and V is TRBV5-6; TRBD1 aligns across 8 bases. This CDR3 comprises 16 residues. Germline CDR1 is SGHDT and CDR2 is YYEEEE. J lost 2 bases, V lost 4 bases, and 7 bases had no gene match. The CDR3 DNA reads as TGTGCCAGCAGCATCGGACAGGGAGTCAACACCGGGGAGCTGTTTTTT. This gives the protein CASSIGQGVNTGELFF.

The chain joins TRBV9 to TRBJ2-2; no firm D call. Germline CDR1 reads SGDLS; CDR2 reads YYNGEE. Trimming left V 1 base short and J 1 base short, with 2 bases between. The CDR3 has 13 residues. Here the CDR3 reads CASSVQNTGELFF. The CDR3 nucleotides read TGTGCCAGCAGCGTACAGAACACCGGGGAGCTGTTTTTT.

V gene TRBV6-1 combines with J gene TRBJ1-1; D unresolved. Germline assignment: CDR1 MNHNS and CDR2 SASEGT. This CDR3 is 14 amino acids long. V shed 1 base and J shed 6 bases, with 12 bases lying between them. The CDR3 nucleotides are TGTGCCAGCAGTGAAGTCGCAGGTGCGGCTGAAGCTTTCTTT. Its translation: CASSEVAGAAEAFF.

The J gene is TRBJ1-1, the V gene TRBV5-1; no reliable D call. CDR1 and CDR2 from the germline V gene are SGHRS and YFSETQ. The V and J ends lost 4 bases and 1 base respectively, with 8 bases between them. The CDR3 extends over 13 amino acids. The CDR3 reads CASSRNRNTEAFF. In DNA form, the CDR3 reads TGCGCCAGCAGCCGTAACCGGAACACTGAAGCTTTCTTT.

The chain combines TRBV10-3 with TRBJ2-5, with TRBD2 matching 7 bases. CDR1 is ENHRY, CDR2 SYGVKD, per germline. Trimming at V came to 4 bases and at J to 3 bases, leaving 2 bases not matched to a gene. The CDR3 sequence is 13 residues long. The CDR3 DNA reads as TGTGCCATCAGTGTTGGGGGGGAAGAGACCCAGTACTTC. The encoded protein is CAISVGGEETQYF.

This CDR3 is CASSQGVANEQFF. In nucleotides, the CDR3 is TGTGCCAGCAGTCAGGGGGTGGCCAATGAGCAGTTCTTC. This sequence joins TRBV11-3 and TRBJ2-1; 7 bases agree with TRBD1. CDR1 is SGHNT, CDR2 YENEEA, per germline. The V gene end was trimmed by 6 bases and the J gene end by 6 bases; junction bases not matched to a gene: 5. The length of the CDR3 is 13 residues. The full variable domain, completed using reference TRBV11-3 and TRBJ2-1, is EAGVVQSPRYKIIEKKQPVAFWCNPISGHNTLYWYLQNLGQGPELLIRYENEEAVDDSQLPKDRFSAERLKGVDSTLKIQPAELGDSAVYLCASSQGVANEQFFGPGTRLTVL.

The chain recombines TRBV5-1 with TRBJ2-7, with 7 positions matching TRBD1. Germline V CDR1 and CDR2: SGHRS, YFSETQ. There are 14 residues in the CDR3. J gave up 5 bases and V 4 bases, and 9 bases lay outside the gene matches. The DNA of the CDR3 is TGCGCCAGCAGCCCGTACGACAGGGTCCACGAGCAGTACTTC. This sequence encodes CASSPYDRVHEQYF.

This sequence joins TRBV12-5 and TRBJ2-1; perhaps TRBD2 as D (6 bases). The CDR3 is 19 amino acids. The germline CDR1 and CDR2 sequences are LGHNT and FRNRAP. Trimming removed 0 bases from V and 1 base from J, with 19 bases in between. CDR3 region: CASGLVGMMSGSSYNEQFF. CDR3 DNA: TGTGCTAGTGGTTTGGTAGGTATGATGAGCGGGTCGTCCTACAATGAGCAGTTCTTC.